The 25 T cell receptor beta chains listed next were all sequenced from one sample in a study of blood T cell repertoires in COVID-19. Here immunoSEQ multiplex PCR was the method, and the copy in TCRdb shows in-frame clones only, minus some. Seen here are 150,000 to 200,000 clones, roughly four fifths observed once, and the top ten hold about 6%. Sequencing was carried out using peripheral blood. Receptors originate from a woman aged 35 to 49 with acute or convalescent COVID-19.

This sequence joins TRBV10-3 and TRBJ2-1, with 9 bases fitting TRBD2. The trim removed 0 bases at V and 8 bases at J, leaving 20 bases unmatched. The germline V gene encodes CDR1 ENHRY and CDR2 SYGVKD. This CDR3 region has 20 residues. CDR3 loop: CAISESGREGPSSRPDEQFF. DNA for the CDR3: TGTGCCATCAGTGAGTCGGGGCGGGAGGGTCCCAGTTCCAGACCCGATGAGCAGTTCTTC.

V is TRBV4-1 and J is TRBJ2-1, with D tentatively TRBD2 (6 bases). The length of the CDR3 is 16 residues. Trimming stripped 4 bases from V and 3 bases from J, with 16 bases between. Germline CDR1 is MGHRA and CDR2 is YSYEKL. The CDR3 reads CASSLLPGLRYNEQFF. CDR3 DNA sequence: TGCGCCAGCAGCCTACTCCCGGGACTTCGCTACAATGAGCAGTTCTTC.

The CDR3 DNA follows: TGTGCCAGCAGTTACTCAACAGGGGGATGGAACACTGAAGCTTTCTTT. Its protein is CASSYSTGGWNTEAFF. The chain combines TRBV6-5 with TRBJ1-1; TRBD1 matches 8 bases. This CDR3 has 16 amino acids. The J segment lost 1 base and the V segment lost 0 bases, leaving 4 bases of the junction unmatched. The V gene's germline CDR1 is MNHEY and CDR2 SVGAGI.

The chain has TRBV7-2 and TRBJ2-7; D may be TRBD1 (6 bases). The V end was cut by 0 bases, the J end by 7 bases, with 16 bases between. CDR1 and CDR2 (germline): SGHTA, FQGNSA. The CDR3 spans 15 residues. The CDR3 DNA reads TGTGCCAGCAGCTTAGCGGGACAAATTACTACGGAGCAGTACTTC. As protein: CASSLAGQITTEQYF.

The chain uses TRBV19 and TRBJ1-4, with D maybe TRBD1 (5 bases). Deletions cut 7 bases from V and 0 bases from J, with 12 bases between. The germline V gene has CDR1 LNHDA and CDR2 SQIVND (reference sequence). The CDR3 is made up of 15 amino acids. Here the CDR3 DNA reads TGTGCCAGTACGGTGGGGGACTCAACTAATGAAAAACTGTTTTTT. Translated: CASTVGDSTNEKLFF.

This chain uses TRBV29-1 with TRBJ2-5; 8 nucleotides match TRBD2. Germline values: CDR1 SQVTM, CDR2 ANQGSEA. V trimming: 6 bases; J trimming: 5 bases; junction bases outside the gene matches: 17. The CDR3 spans 16 residues. The CDR3 loop reads CSVARGGRKGGETQYF. The DNA for the CDR3 is TGCAGCGTCGCCCGTGGCGGGAGGAAAGGAGGGGAGACCCAGTACTTC.

The chain couples TRBV28 to TRBJ1-2; D not resolved. CDR1 and CDR2 from the germline V gene are MDHEN and SYDVKM. This CDR3 is 12 amino acids long. Trimming took off 3 bases at V and 4 bases at J, with 6 bases between the two ends. The CDR3 DNA sequence: TGTGCCAGCAGTTTCTTTAGCTATGGCTACACCTTC. Translation gives CASSFFSYGYTF.

This clone was picked up one time. The chain recombines TRBV19 with TRBJ1-5, with 7 bases matching TRBD1. The germline CDR1 and CDR2 sequences are LNHDA and SQIVND (reference sequence). The CDR3 consists of 14 residues. V trimming: 7 bases; J trimming: 5 bases; junction bases outside the gene matches: 8. The CDR3 reads CASKGDRDHQPQHF. The CDR3 DNA sequence: TGTGCCAGTAAGGGAGACAGGGATCATCAGCCCCAGCATTTT.

V and J are TRBV18 and TRBJ1-1; possible D gene TRBD1, 5 bases. V shed 3 bases and J shed 1 base, with 15 bases lying between them. The CDR3 totals 16 residues. The germline V gene encodes CDR1 KGHSH and CDR2 LQKENI. The CDR3 loop reads CASSPQMDTSNTEAFF. In DNA form, the CDR3 reads TGTGCCAGCTCACCCCAGATGGACACCTCGAACACTGAAGCTTTCTTT.

The chain links TRBV25-1 to TRBJ1-2, with TRBD1 matching over 8 bases. V trimming: 8 bases; J trimming: 4 bases; junction bases outside the gene matches: 6. The CDR3 consists of 13 residues. Germline V lookup: CDR1 MGHDK, CDR2 SYGVNS. As DNA, the CDR3 is TGTGCCAGCGAATTCGGGACAGGCTATGGCTACACCTTC. It translates to CASEFGTGYGYTF.

This chain joins TRBV24-1 and TRBJ2-1, with D maybe TRBD1 (6 bases). In germline, CDR1 is KGHDR, CDR2 SFDVKD. V shed 3 bases and J shed 6 bases, with 11 bases lying between them. This CDR3 spans 14 amino acids. In nucleotides, the CDR3 is TGTGCCACCAGTGATATCCGGGACACCAATGAGCAGTTCTTC. Its protein is CATSDIRDTNEQFF.

The chain is built from TRBV6-5 and TRBJ2-5; D is possibly TRBD1 (5 bases). There are 13 residues in the CDR3. Germline lookup yields CDR1 MNHEY and CDR2 SVGAGI. V dropped 6 bases and J dropped 3 bases, with 11 bases sitting between them. CDR3 coding DNA: TGTGCCAGCAGGCGACAGACCAAAGAGACCCAGTACTTC. Translation: CASRRQTKETQYF.

The genes are TRBV5-6 and TRBJ1-2; D is uncertain. Germline CDR1 is SGHDT and CDR2 is YYEEEE. V was cut by 4 bases and J by 8 bases, with 15 bases left in between. This CDR3 has 13 residues. Here the CDR3 reads CASSLGSRGGYTF. Here the CDR3 DNA reads TGTGCCAGCAGCCTTGGGAGCCGAGGGGGCTACACCTTC.

CDR3 coding DNA: TGTGCCAGTTACCCACAGGGGGCTGGAAACACCATATATTTT. It codes for CASYPQGAGNTIYF. This chain joins TRBV28 and TRBJ1-3, with 8 bases aligning to TRBD1. Germline V gives CDR1 MDHEN, CDR2 SYDVKM. This CDR3 comprises 14 residues. Unmatched junction bases numbered 6, after V lost 9 bases and J lost 2 bases.

The genes are TRBV6-5 and TRBJ1-1; 7 bases map to TRBD1. From germline, CDR1 is MNHEY and CDR2 SVGAGI. V shed 2 bases and J 3 bases; nucleotides not matched to a gene: 3. This CDR3 has 14 residues. CDR3 amino acids: CASSYGTAYTEAFF. The CDR3 coding sequence is TGTGCCAGCAGTTACGGGACAGCCTACACTGAAGCTTTCTTT.

This chain links TRBV7-2 with TRBJ2-3; 12 positions match TRBD2. The germline CDR1 and CDR2 sequences are SGHTA and FQGNSA. CDR3 size: 18 residues. Trimming removed 3 bases from V and 4 bases from J; junction bases left unmatched: 11. The CDR3 is CASSFLAGGPGFADTQYF. The CDR3 DNA reads TGTGCCAGCAGCTTCCTAGCGGGGGGGCCGGGCTTCGCAGATACGCAGTATTTT.

This clone has more than one count but fewer than ten. The rearrangement uses TRBV4-1 and TRBJ1-1, with a tentative D call TRBD1 (5 bases). This CDR3 has 14 amino acids. V was trimmed by 8 bases and J by 5 bases, leaving 18 bases between them. CDR1 is MGHRA, CDR2 YSYEKL, per germline. The CDR3 DNA reads as TGCGCCAGCCGGGGGGGGAAATTATGGACTGAAGCTTTCTTT. Encoded protein: CASRGGKLWTEAFF.

This chain connects TRBV12-3 or TRBV12-4 to TRBJ1-1, with D hard to call. V dropped 2 bases and J dropped 7 bases, with 5 bases sitting between them. The CDR3 runs to 11 residues. The chain's CDR3 is CASSLRDEAFF. CDR3 nucleotide sequence: TGTGCCAGCAGTTTACGGGATGAAGCTTTCTTT.

V usage is TRBV7-2 and J usage is TRBJ1-4; D possibly corresponds to TRBD1 (5 bases). Germline-derived CDR1 and CDR2 are SGHTA and FQGNSA. V shed 1 base and J shed 8 bases, with 14 bases lying between them. This CDR3 spans 15 amino acids. The CDR3 protein is CASSLGGGLGEKLFF. The CDR3 DNA reads TGTGCCAGCAGCTTAGGCGGGGGGTTGGGAGAAAAACTGTTTTTT.

CDR3 sequence: CAWGPGLVQETQYF. For the CDR3, the DNA is TGTGCCTGGGGACCGGGACTAGTCCAAGAGACCCAGTACTTC. The V and J genes are TRBV30 and TRBJ2-5, with TRBD2 matching 8 bases. The trim removed 5 bases at V and 1 base at J, leaving 6 bases unmatched. Germline assignment: CDR1 GTSNPN and CDR2 SVGIG (reference sequence). The CDR3 has 14 residues.

This clone was seen a handful of times. V gene TRBV15 combines with J gene TRBJ1-6, with D perhaps TRBD1 (5 bases). This CDR3 has 16 residues. Trimming removed 0 bases at V and 10 bases at J, with 16 bases between. The V gene's germline CDR1 is LNHNV and CDR2 YYDKDF (reference sequence). The CDR3 DNA follows: TGTGCCACCAGCAGAGAGGTGGTTCGGGGGGAATCACCCCTCCACTTT. Amino acids: CATSREVVRGESPLHF.

This chain uses TRBV3-1 (or the pseudogene TRBV3-2) with TRBJ1-3; D is uncertain. The CDR3 is 15 residues long. In germline, CDR1 is LGHDT, CDR2 YNNKEL (reference sequence). The V end lost 0 bases, the J end lost 2 bases, and 8 bases lay between the germline ends. The CDR3 loop is CASSQDLRAGNTIYF. The DNA of the CDR3 is TGTGCCAGCAGCCAAGACCTACGAGCTGGAAACACCATATATTTT.

V is TRBV21-1 and J is TRBJ2-5; TRBD2 reflects the table's D call only, with no check against the DNA. TRBV21-1 has pseudogene status. The CDR3 spans 15 residues. This CDR3 is CASSKCLAVRETQYF. The CDR3 DNA follows: TGTGCCAGCAGCAAGTGCCTAGCGGTAAGAGAGACCCAGTACTTC.

V and J are TRBV6-4 and TRBJ1-5; D unclear. V was trimmed by 4 bases and J by 4 bases, leaving 8 bases between them. The CDR3 is 13 amino acids. The germline gives CDR1 MRHNA, CDR2 SNTAGT. The CDR3 bases are TGTGCCAGCAGTGGCCAGGAAAATCAGCCCCAGCATTTT. Its protein product is CASSGQENQPQHF.

The J gene is TRBJ1-3, the V gene TRBV9, with 8 positions matching TRBD1. The CDR3 length is 14 residues. V shed 3 bases and J 1 base; nucleotides not matched to a gene: 0. Looked up from germline, CDR1 is SGDLS and CDR2 is YYNGEE. The CDR3 reads CASSGQGSGNTIYF. The CDR3 DNA reads as TGTGCCAGCAGCGGACAGGGGTCTGGAAACACCATATATTTT.